Included here is one T cell receptor beta chain sequence, with context. This CDR3 comprises 15 residues. This sample is drawn from a study of blood T cell repertoires in COVID-19. Original processing notes: Cell counts per sample came from amplifying reference gene primers. Repertoires were generated with immunoSEQ multiplex PCR, while TCRdb's copy carries only in-frame clones and drops some. That table gives V, J and clone size, and the DNA gave D and trimming. In the table there are hundreds of thousands of clones, around nine tenths of which are singletons. The receptor comes from a middle-aged man with acute or convalescent COVID-19. The gene calls are TRBV21-1 and TRBJ1-3; the table gives TRBD1 as D, unverified against the DNA. TRBV21-1 counts as a pseudogene. Sequencing input: peripheral blood. The DNA of the CDR3 is TGTGCCAGCAGCGACACGTCCCGTCCAGGAAACACCATATATTTT. It is translated as CASSDTSRPGNTIYF.